These T cell receptor beta chains were read from a single sample in a study of shared clonotypes between healthy human individuals. The assay was immunoSEQ multiplex PCR, and TCRdb's table has in-frame clones only and misses some. This table has roughly 1,500,000 clones, nearly 99% appearing once. The specimen was naive CD4+ T cells sorted from blood. The origin of the receptors is a man aged 30 to 45 in good health. Each CDR3 is given with its conserved first and last residue. The D gene is left open where the match is weak. Clone sizes are given selectively: once, few, many, or a class where the clone is expanded.

>TRBJ2-1|TRBD2|NA|TRBV19
CASSMLAGGGNNEQFF
TGTGCCAGTAGTATGCTAGCGGGAGGTGGGAACAATGAGCAGTTCTTC
>TRBJ1-5|TRBD1|NA|TRBV2
CASSVLAGGASNQPQHF
TGTGCCAGCAGTGTTTTGGCAGGGGGGGCTAGCAATCAGCCCCAGCATTTT
>TRBJ1-5|NA|NA|TRBV19
CASTIRPGEANQPQHF
TGTGCCAGTACAATTAGGCCAGGGGAAGCCAATCAGCCCCAGCATTTT
>TRBJ2-7|NA|NA|TRBV11-3
CASSLNSLNSYEQYF
TGTGCCAGCAGCTTAAACTCCCTCAACAGCTACGAGCAGTACTTC
>TRBJ2-3|NA|NA|TRBV15
CATSRDPGNRDTQYF
TGTGCCACCAGCAGAGATCCAGGGAATCGAGATACGCAGTATTTT
>TRBJ1-1|NA|NA|TRBV5-1
CASKLVPMGNTEAFF
TGCGCCAGCAAGCTCGTACCCATGGGGAACACTGAAGCTTTCTTT
>TRBJ2-1|TRBD2|NA|TRBV27
CASSRAGVHNEQFF
TGTGCCAGCAGCCGAGCGGGAGTTCACAATGAGCAGTTCTTC
>TRBJ2-7|NA|NA|TRBV5-6
CASSLGSPYYEQYF
TGTGCCAGCAGCTTGGGTTCCCCTTATTACGAGCAGTACTTC
>TRBJ2-7|NA|NA|TRBV5-4
CASSPGETYEQYF
TGTGCCAGCAGCCCGGGGGAGACCTACGAGCAGTACTTC
>TRBJ2-3|TRBD2|NA|TRBV11-2
CASRWGLAGEGDFTDTQYF
TGTGCCAGCAGGTGGGGACTAGCGGGAGAGGGGGACTTCACAGATACGCAGTATTTT
>TRBJ2-3|NA|NA|TRBV5-1
CASSSQGWTDTQYF
TGCGCCAGCAGCTCCCAGGGGTGGACAGATACGCAGTATTTT
>TRBJ1-2|TRBD1|NA|TRBV28
CASSLNQGAYYGYTF
TGTGCCAGCAGTTTAAACCAGGGGGCCTACTATGGCTACACCTTC
>TRBJ1-1|NA|NA|TRBV27
CASSYFGASGLNTEAFF
TGTGCCAGCAGTTATTTCGGTGCATCTGGGTTGAACACTGAAGCTTTCTTT
>TRBJ2-6|NA|once|TRBV18
CASSFREPSGANVLTF
TGTGCCAGCTCATTTAGGGAGCCCTCTGGGGCCAACGTCCTGACTTTC
>TRBJ1-1|TRBD1|NA|TRBV5-1
CASSKGQGEVTEAFF
TGCGCCAGCAGCAAGGGACAGGGGGAAGTCACTGAAGCTTTCTTT
>TRBJ2-5|NA|NA|TRBV5-1
CASSLDSQETQYF
TGCGCCAGCAGCTTGGATAGCCAAGAGACCCAGTACTTC
>TRBJ2-3|TRBD2|NA|TRBV6-1
CASSEYVGTSGTTQYF
TGTGCCAGCAGTGAATATGTGGGGACTAGCGGGACTACGCAGTATTTT
>TRBJ2-3|NA|NA|TRBV7-9
CASSAQGSTQYF
TGTGCCAGCAGCGCGCAGGGTAGTACGCAGTATTTT
>TRBJ1-4|NA|NA|TRBV5-1
CASSLDSKGYNEKLFF
TGCGCCAGCAGCTTGGATAGTAAGGGCTATAATGAAAAACTGTTTTTT
>TRBJ2-2|NA|NA|TRBV7-9
CASSSHTGELFF
TGTGCCAGCAGCTCTCACACCGGGGAGCTGTTTTTT
>TRBJ2-1|NA|NA|TRBV9
CASSANTGSYNEQFF
TGTGCCAGCAGCGCCAACACGGGGTCCTACAATGAGCAGTTCTTC
>TRBJ2-7|NA|NA|TRBV28
CASSSSLDEQYF
TGTGCCAGCAGTAGTTCCTTGGACGAGCAGTACTTC
>TRBJ2-1|NA|NA|TRBV4-2
CASSQTPGGSGEGKQFF
TGTGCCAGCAGCCAAACCCCGGGGGGCTCCGGTGAGGGGAAGCAGTTCTTC
>TRBJ2-3|NA|once|TRBV5-5
CASSSRDLDSDTQYF
TGTGCCAGCAGCTCCCGGGACTTAGACTCAGATACGCAGTATTTT
>TRBJ2-7|NA|NA|TRBV18
CASSPSFLGSYEQYF
TGTGCCAGCTCACCCAGCTTTCTCGGATCCTACGAGCAGTACTTC
>TRBJ2-3|NA|NA|TRBV5-1
CASSPRGDTQYF
TGCGCCAGCAGCCCCAGGGGTGATACGCAGTATTTT